The TCR beta chain under discussion was sequenced for a study of regulatory T cells in long-lasting Graves disease. This clonotype was observed a handful of times. Its antigen is unidentified. Time point defined: newly diagnosed GD, antithyroid drugs for less than 3 months. The TCR library used RNA extracted from PBMCs. Investigators prepared the TCR beta libraries by applying iRepertoire HTBI primers and Arm-PCR of CDR3 regions. TCRdb used MiXCR to reprocess the multiplex PCR reads, holding one entry per CDR3 protein. This sample has 350,000 to 450,000 distinct CDR3 sequences; approximately 16% occur once, and the top ten carry about 8.3%. The CDR3 runs 16 residues. Per germline, CDR1 MNHEY and CDR2 SVGEGT. The V and J ends lost 0 bases and 3 bases, in that order; junction bases with no gene match: 2. Study outcomes and limitations: Favored gene segments in persistent disease were TRBV28, TRBJ1-2 and TRBJ2-5.

This sample was shared with a second study, whose subject was T cells in Graves' hyperthyroidism and ophthalmopathy. That work contributes: Patients with ophthalmopathy were separated from those with stable hyperthyroidism by a 13 V-J model. The model foresaw ophthalmopathy a median about 6.5 months prior to onset.

The chain links TRBV6-2 or TRBV6-3 to TRBJ2-3, with 11 positions matching TRBD2. The TCR originated in a woman aged 35 to 49 with Graves disease. The sample here was peripheral blood mononuclear cells (PBMCs), taken at new diagnosis, from a patient treated with antithyroid drugs. The CDR3 region is CASSYSSGRETDTQYF. In DNA, the CDR3 is TGTGCCAGCAGTTACTCTAGCGGGAGGGAGACAGATACGCAGTATTTT.